The next 24 T cell receptor beta chains were all read from a single sample in a study of cytomegalovirus exposure and HLA in healthy donors. PCR amplification relied on 60 Vbeta primers (plus 13 Jbeta primers). Only in-frame clones appear in the TCRdb table, and some are missing; sequencing was by immunoSEQ multiplex PCR. The repertoire consists of 150,000 to 200,000 clones, with 80% to 90% occurring once and the leading ten covering more than 1.5%. The material sequenced was PBMCs. Receptors originate from a man aged 18 to 30 in good health and CMV-seronegative.

The gene calls are TRBV6-5 and TRBJ2-1, with no clear D. There are 13 residues in the CDR3. V lost 2 bases, J lost 10 bases, and 12 bases lay in between. Germline CDR1 MNHEY, CDR2 SVGAGI. CDR3 amino acids: CASSYRPSVEQFF. CDR3 in DNA: TGTGCCAGCAGTTACCGTCCAAGCGTAGAGCAGTTCTTC.

Note on this clone: One end of the junction fails to match germline, which may point to a read error. J is TRBJ2-2 and V is TRBV7-9; D not certain. This CDR3 has 11 amino acids. The germline gives CDR1 SEHNR, CDR2 FQNEAQ (reference sequence). This CDR3 is CSSSLSGELFF. CDR3 nucleotide sequence: TGTTCCAGCAGCCTTAGCGGGGAGCTGTTTTTT.

This clone was seen just once. The chain joins TRBV6-6 to TRBJ2-5; 16 bases map to TRBD2. The DNA matches TRBJ2-7 better at its end, which makes the J call doubtful. This CDR3 has 15 amino acids. Germline-derived CDR1 and CDR2 are MNHNY and SVGAGI (reference sequence). CDR3 protein: CASSGTSGGEYEQYF. CDR3 bases: TGTGCCAGCAGCGGGACTAGCGGGGGGGAGTACGAGCAGTACTTC.

Only one count was recorded for this clone. V and J are TRBV7-3 and TRBJ2-1, with 8 bases matching TRBD1. Looked up from germline, CDR1 is SGHTA and CDR2 is FQGTGA. The CDR3 runs to 14 residues. V was pared by 2 bases and J by 9 bases, with 6 bases of the junction left unmatched. CDR3 sequence reads: CASSLAGQGGEQFF. The CDR3 DNA follows: TGTGCCAGCAGCTTAGCAGGACAGGGTGGTGAGCAGTTCTTC.

CDR3: CASSFSASGSDEQYF. The CDR3 DNA sequence: TGCGCCAGCAGCTTCAGCGCTAGCGGGAGTGACGAGCAGTACTTC. The chain has TRBV5-1 and TRBJ2-7; 10 positions match TRBD2. The junction had 7 bases not matched to a gene; V was cut back by 2 bases and J by 5 bases. The CDR3 runs 15 residues. Germline CDR1 reads SGHRS; CDR2 reads YFSETQ.

This clone has a handful of counts. The chain has TRBV28 and TRBJ1-3; tentatively, D is TRBD1 (5 bases). The CDR3 is made up of 14 amino acids. Germline CDR1 is MDHEN and CDR2 is SYDVKM. The V gene lost 6 bases and the J gene lost 5 bases, with 14 bases spanning the gap. The CDR3: CASRLPGARNTIYF. CDR3 nucleotides: TGTGCCAGCAGGCTTCCTGGGGCGAGAAACACCATATATTTT. Filled out from reference TRBV28 and TRBJ1-3, the complete variable domain reads DVKVTQSSRYLVKRTGEKVFLECVQDMDHENMFWYRQDPGLGLRLIYFSYDVKMKEKGDIPEGYSVSREKKERFSLILESASTNQTSMYLCASRLPGARNTIYFGEGSWLTVV.

This clone was seen more than once but under ten times. The DNA for the CDR3 is TGTGCCAGCAGCTTACACCCCCTGCAGGGCCCTCGGTACGAGCAGTACTTC. Translation: CASSLHPLQGPRYEQYF. J is TRBJ2-7 and V is TRBV13, with D perhaps matching TRBD1 (5 bases). This CDR3 contains 17 residues. Germline CDR1 PRHDT, CDR2 FYEKMQ (reference sequence). The V gene lost 2 bases and the J gene lost 4 bases, with 21 bases spanning the gap.

The rearrangement uses TRBV9 and TRBJ2-7, with TRBD2 identical over 13 bases. CDR1 and CDR2 (germline): SGDLS, YYNGEE. The J segment lost 3 bases and the V segment lost 4 bases, leaving 1 base of the junction unmatched. The length of the CDR3 is 14 residues. The CDR3 here is CASSRTSGSYEQYF. The DNA for the CDR3 is TGTGCCAGCAGCCGGACTAGCGGGAGCTACGAGCAGTACTTC.

The J gene is TRBJ2-2, the V gene TRBV2; 8 positions match TRBD2. The CDR3 runs 15 residues. V shed 8 bases and J 1 base; nucleotides not matched to a gene: 6. The germline V gene has CDR1 SNHLY and CDR2 FYNNEI. The CDR3 is CASAPSGQNTGELFF. CDR3 bases: TGTGCCAGCGCCCCTAGCGGGCAGAACACCGGGGAGCTGTTTTTT.

This clone occurred once. The rearrangement links TRBV10-3 to TRBJ1-5; 9 bases fit TRBD1. CDR1 ENHRY and CDR2 SYGVKD come from the germline V gene. CDR3 length equals 14 residues. V lost 0 bases to trimming and J lost 9 bases; unmatched junction nucleotides: 3. The CDR3 DNA reads TGTGCCATCAGTGAGTCACAGGGGGCAAGGCCCCAGCATTTT. It encodes CAISESQGARPQHF.

This sequence joins TRBV23-1 and TRBJ2-5, with TRBD1 identical over 7 bases. The end of the DNA is better explained by TRBJ2-7, so the J call may be wrong. TRBV23-1 is an ORF, with its function uncertain. The CDR3 loop spans 14 amino acids. The CDR3 DNA follows: TGCGCCAGCAGTCAAGGGGACAGATCCTACGAGCAGTACTTC. Encoded protein: CASSQGDRSYEQYF.

This chain joins TRBV5-8 and TRBJ2-1, with TRBD2 matching over 11 bases. Germline-derived CDR1 and CDR2 are SGHTS and YDEGEE. The CDR3 totals 16 residues. Germline trimming cut 3 bases from V and 4 bases from J; bases unmatched to any gene: 6. The CDR3 here is CASSWPSGGIYNEQFF. CDR3 nucleotide sequence: TGTGCCAGCAGCTGGCCTAGCGGGGGGATTTACAATGAGCAGTTCTTC. Together with reference TRBV5-8 and TRBJ2-1, the CDR3 gives the full variable domain: EAGVTQSPTHLIKTRGQQATLRCSPISGHTSVYWYQQALGLGLQFLLWYDEGEERNRGNFPPRFSGRQFPNYSSELNVNALELEDSALYLCASSWPSGGIYNEQFFGPGTRLTVL.

The chain's CDR3 is CASSSLETQYF. The CDR3 region has the DNA TGTGCCAGCAGTTCGTTAGAGACCCAGTACTTC. The chain carries TRBV27 and TRBJ2-5; D remains ambiguous. The CDR3 length is 11 residues. Per germline, CDR1 MNHEY and CDR2 SMNVEV (reference sequence). Deletions cut 4 bases from V and 4 bases from J, with 4 bases between.

In its sample, this clone was seen once. The chain uses TRBV7-2 and TRBJ2-5; 8 bases fit TRBD2. V trimming: 5 bases; J trimming: 0 bases; junction bases outside the gene matches: 5. This CDR3 region has 15 residues. Germline V gene sequence: CDR1 SGHTA, CDR2 FQGNSA. The CDR3 DNA is TGTGCCAGCAGCCCTAGCGGGCAGTACCAAGAGACCCAGTACTTC. Amino acid sequence: CASSPSGQYQETQYF.

J is TRBJ1-4 and V is TRBV6-1; weak D call: TRBD1 (5 bases). V gave up 3 bases and J gave up 5 bases, with 10 bases separating them. The CDR3 is 14 residues long. CDR1 is MNHNS, CDR2 SASEGT, per germline. The CDR3 loop is CASSEAGKNEKLFF. CDR3 DNA: TGTGCCAGCAGTGAGGCAGGGAAGAATGAAAAACTGTTTTTT.

The chain joins TRBV9 to TRBJ2-6; the D is unclear. The germline CDR1 and CDR2 sequences are SGDLS and YYNGEE. The CDR3 has 18 amino acids. The V end lost 0 bases, the J end lost 2 bases, and 15 bases lay between the germline ends. In nucleotides, the CDR3 is TGTGCCAGCAGCGTAGCGCTTGATTTGAGAGCTGGGGCCAACGTCCTGACTTTC. It specifies CASSVALDLRAGANVLTF.

This chain connects TRBV7-9 to TRBJ2-1; 14 nucleotides line up with TRBD2. CDR1 and CDR2 from the germline V gene are SEHNR and FQNEAQ (reference sequence). The CDR3 length is 18 residues. V gave up 3 bases and J gave up 7 bases; unmatched junction bases: 11. In DNA form, the CDR3 reads TGTGCCAGCAGCTTCCTTGATGGACTAGCGGGGGGCATGAATGAGCAGTTCTTC. The encoded protein is CASSFLDGLAGGMNEQFF.

The genes are TRBV28 and TRBJ1-3; D call uncertain. Germline-derived CDR1 and CDR2 are MDHEN and SYDVKM. This CDR3 contains 16 residues. Trimming removed 4 bases at V and 1 base at J, with 14 bases between. The CDR3 is CASSWTLRESGNTIYF. The CDR3 DNA sequence: TGTGCCAGCAGTTGGACCCTAAGGGAGTCTGGAAACACCATATATTTT.

V is TRBV6-5 and J is TRBJ2-7, with D perhaps TRBD1 (6 bases). CDR1 is MNHEY, CDR2 SVGAGI, per germline. V was pared by 6 bases and J by 6 bases, with 15 bases between. CDR3 length: 13 amino acids. The CDR3 here is CASRLSFRGEQYF. CDR3 nucleotides: TGTGCCAGCAGACTCTCCTTCAGGGGCGAGCAGTACTTC.

This chain joins TRBV5-1 and TRBJ2-7; TRBD1 matches at 7 bases. Germline V CDR1 and CDR2: SGHRS, YFSETQ. V was pared by 3 bases and J by 7 bases, with 13 bases of the junction left unmatched. The CDR3 totals 15 residues. The CDR3 DNA sequence: TGCGCCAGCAGCTCAGGGACAGCCCCAATGGATGAGCAGTACTTC. It specifies CASSSGTAPMDEQYF.

This clone was seen a handful of times. CDR3 nucleotide sequence: TGCAGCTCCGGGACAGGGGGCGGCGGGGAGCTGTTTTTT. Its translation is CSSGTGGGGELFF. This chain joins TRBV29-1 and TRBJ2-2, with TRBD1 matching 12 bases. The CDR3 sequence is 13 residues long. V lost 8 bases to trimming and J lost 7 bases; unmatched junction nucleotides: 5. Germline V lookup: CDR1 SQVTM, CDR2 ANQGSEA.

This chain links TRBV15 with TRBJ2-7; the match to TRBD2 covers 12 bases. Looked up from germline, CDR1 is LNHNV and CDR2 is YYDKDF (reference sequence). Trimming removed 1 base from V and 2 bases from J; junction bases left unmatched: 0. The CDR3 has 15 amino acids. The CDR3 here is CATSRGLAGAYEQYF. The CDR3 DNA sequence: TGTGCCACCAGCAGAGGACTAGCGGGGGCCTACGAGCAGTACTTC.

The rearrangement links TRBV18 to TRBJ2-5, with a tentative D call TRBD2 (5 bases). This CDR3 is built from 14 residues. The germline CDR1 and CDR2 sequences are KGHSH and LQKENI. Trimming pared 3 bases from V and 4 bases from J, leaving 12 bases between. CDR3 nucleotides: TGTGCCAGCTCACCGATGAGTGGGAGAGAGACCCAGTACTTC. It encodes CASSPMSGRETQYF.

In DNA form, the CDR3 reads TGTGCCAGCAGCAAAGCCAGTCGGAACACTGAAGCTTTCTTT. Encoded protein: CASSKASRNTEAFF. The genes are TRBV21-1 and TRBJ1-1; the tabulated D call, TRBD1, remains unverified against the DNA. TRBV21-1 is assigned pseudogene status. This CDR3 region has 14 residues.